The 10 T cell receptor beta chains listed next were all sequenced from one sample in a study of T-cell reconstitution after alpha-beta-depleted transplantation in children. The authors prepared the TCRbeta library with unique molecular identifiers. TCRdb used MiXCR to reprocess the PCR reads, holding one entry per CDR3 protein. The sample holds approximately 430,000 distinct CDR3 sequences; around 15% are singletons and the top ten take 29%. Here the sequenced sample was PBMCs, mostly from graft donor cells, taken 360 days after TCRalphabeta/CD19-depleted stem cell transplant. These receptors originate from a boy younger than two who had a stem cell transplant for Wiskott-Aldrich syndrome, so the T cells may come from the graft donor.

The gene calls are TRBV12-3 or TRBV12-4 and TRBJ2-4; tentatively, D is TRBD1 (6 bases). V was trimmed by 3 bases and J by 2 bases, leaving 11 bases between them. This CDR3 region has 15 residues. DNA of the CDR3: TGTGCCAGCAGTTTCGAGGGGGTAACCAAAAACATTCAGTACTTC. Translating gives CASSFEGVTKNIQYF.

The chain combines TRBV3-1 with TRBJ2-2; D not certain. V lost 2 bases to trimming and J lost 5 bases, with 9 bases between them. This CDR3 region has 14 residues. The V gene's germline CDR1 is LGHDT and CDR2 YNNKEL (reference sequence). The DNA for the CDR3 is TGTGCCAGCAGCCAAAATGTGGATACCGGGGAGCTGTTTTTT. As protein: CASSQNVDTGELFF.

The CDR3 region has the DNA TGCAGTGCTAGACATCTAGCGGCCTACGAGCAGTACTTC. The encoded protein is CSARHLAAYEQYF. The chain is built from TRBV20-1 and TRBJ2-7, with 7 bases identical to TRBD2. This CDR3 is built from 13 residues. CDR1 is DFQATT and CDR2 is SNEGSKA in the germline V gene (reference sequence). The V segment lost 2 bases and the J segment 2 bases; nucleotides outside the gene matches: 3.

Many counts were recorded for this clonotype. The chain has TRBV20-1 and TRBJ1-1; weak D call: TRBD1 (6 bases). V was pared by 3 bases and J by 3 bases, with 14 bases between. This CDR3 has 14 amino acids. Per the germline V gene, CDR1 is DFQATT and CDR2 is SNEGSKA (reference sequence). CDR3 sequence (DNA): TGCAGTGCTAGCCGTCAGGGGTGGGACACTGAAGCTTTCTTT. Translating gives CSASRQGWDTEAFF.

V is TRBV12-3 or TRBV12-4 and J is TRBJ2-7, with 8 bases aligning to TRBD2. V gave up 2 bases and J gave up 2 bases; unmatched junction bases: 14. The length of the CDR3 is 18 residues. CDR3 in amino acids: CASSLKGGAGLAPYEQYF. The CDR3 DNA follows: TGTGCCAGCAGTTTAAAGGGAGGGGCAGGACTAGCCCCCTACGAGCAGTACTTC.

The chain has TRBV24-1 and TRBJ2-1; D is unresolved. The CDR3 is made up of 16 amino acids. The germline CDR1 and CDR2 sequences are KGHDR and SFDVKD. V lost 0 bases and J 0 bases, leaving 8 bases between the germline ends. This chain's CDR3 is CATSDLRTFSYNEQFF. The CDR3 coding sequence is TGTGCCACCAGTGATTTGAGGACCTTCTCCTACAATGAGCAGTTCTTC.

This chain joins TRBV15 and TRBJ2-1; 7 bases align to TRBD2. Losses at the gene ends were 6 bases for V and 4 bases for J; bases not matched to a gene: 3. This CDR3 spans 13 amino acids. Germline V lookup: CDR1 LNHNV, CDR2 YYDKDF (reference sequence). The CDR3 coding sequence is TGTGCCACCAGGCGGGAGTTTTACAATGAGCAGTTCTTC. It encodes CATRREFYNEQFF. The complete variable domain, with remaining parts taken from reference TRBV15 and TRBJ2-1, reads DAMVIQNPRYQVTQFGKPVTLSCSQTLNHNVMYWYQQKSSQAPKLLFHYYDKDFNNEADTPDNFQSRRPNTSFCFLDIRSPGLGDTAMYLCATRREFYNEQFFGPGTRLTVL.

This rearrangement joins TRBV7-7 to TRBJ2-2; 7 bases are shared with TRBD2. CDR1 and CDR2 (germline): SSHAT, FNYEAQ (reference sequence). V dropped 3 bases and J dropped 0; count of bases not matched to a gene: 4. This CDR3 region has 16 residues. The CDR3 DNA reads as TGTGCCAGCAGCTTCGGACTAGTGGCGAACACCGGGGAGCTGTTTTTT. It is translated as CASSFGLVANTGELFF.

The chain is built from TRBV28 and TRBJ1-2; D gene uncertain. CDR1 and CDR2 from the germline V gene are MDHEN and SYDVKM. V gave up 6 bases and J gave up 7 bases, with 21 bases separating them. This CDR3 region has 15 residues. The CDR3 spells CASSRNDVLRVGYTF. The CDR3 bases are TGTGCCAGCAGCCGCAACGACGTCCTACGGGTTGGCTACACCTTC.

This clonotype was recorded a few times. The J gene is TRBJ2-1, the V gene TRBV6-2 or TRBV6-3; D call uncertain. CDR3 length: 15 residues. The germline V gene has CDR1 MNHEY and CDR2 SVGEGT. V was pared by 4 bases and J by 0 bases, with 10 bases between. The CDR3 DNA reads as TGTGCCAGCAGTTCCCTAGGACCCTCCTACAATGAGCAGTTCTTC. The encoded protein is CASSSLGPSYNEQFF.